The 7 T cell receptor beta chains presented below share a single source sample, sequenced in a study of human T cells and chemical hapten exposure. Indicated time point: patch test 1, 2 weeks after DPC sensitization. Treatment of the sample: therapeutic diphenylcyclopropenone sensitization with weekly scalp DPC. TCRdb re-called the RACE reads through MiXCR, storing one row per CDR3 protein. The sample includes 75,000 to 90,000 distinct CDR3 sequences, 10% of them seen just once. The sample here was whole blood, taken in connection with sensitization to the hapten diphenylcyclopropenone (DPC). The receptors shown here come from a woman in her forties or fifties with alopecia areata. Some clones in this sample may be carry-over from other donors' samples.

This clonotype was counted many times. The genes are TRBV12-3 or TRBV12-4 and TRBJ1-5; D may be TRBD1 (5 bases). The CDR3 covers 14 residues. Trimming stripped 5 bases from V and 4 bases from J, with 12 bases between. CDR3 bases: TGTGCCAGCAGTACCCAGGGTACTAATCAGCCCCAGCATTTT. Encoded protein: CASSTQGTNQPQHF.

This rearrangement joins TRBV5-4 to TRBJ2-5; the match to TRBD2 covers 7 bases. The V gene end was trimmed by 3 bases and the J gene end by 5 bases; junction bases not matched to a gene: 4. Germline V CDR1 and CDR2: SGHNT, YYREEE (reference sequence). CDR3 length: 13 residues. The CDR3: CASSSAGRETQYF. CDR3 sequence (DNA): TGTGCCAGCAGCTCAGCGGGAAGGGAGACCCAGTACTTC.

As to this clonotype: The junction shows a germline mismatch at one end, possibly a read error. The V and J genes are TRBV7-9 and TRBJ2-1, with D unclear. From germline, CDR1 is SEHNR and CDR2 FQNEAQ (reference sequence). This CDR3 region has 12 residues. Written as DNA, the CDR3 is TGTGCCAGCAGTTTAGAGCAGAATGAGCAGTTCTTC. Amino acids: CASSLEQNEQFF.

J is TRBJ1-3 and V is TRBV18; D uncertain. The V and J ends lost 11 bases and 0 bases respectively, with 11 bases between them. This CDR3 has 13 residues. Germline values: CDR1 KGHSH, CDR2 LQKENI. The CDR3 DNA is TGTGCCTCACACACGAGCTCTGGAAACACCATATATTTT. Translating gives CASHTSSGNTIYF.

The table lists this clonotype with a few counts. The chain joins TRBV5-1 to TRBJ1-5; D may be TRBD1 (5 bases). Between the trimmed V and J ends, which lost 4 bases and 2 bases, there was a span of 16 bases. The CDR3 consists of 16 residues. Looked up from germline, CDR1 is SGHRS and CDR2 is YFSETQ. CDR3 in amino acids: CASSPGTGWGNQPQHF. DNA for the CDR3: TGCGCCAGCAGCCCCGGGACGGGTTGGGGCAATCAGCCCCAGCATTTT.

In DNA, the CDR3 is TGTGCCAGCAGCACACCGGACCCCACGTGGGCAGATACGCAGTATTTT. Translating it yields CASSTPDPTWADTQYF. The genes are TRBV7-9 and TRBJ2-3; unclear D gene. Germline CDR1 SEHNR, CDR2 FQNEAQ (reference sequence). The CDR3 has 16 residues. The ends were cut back, 5 bases at V and 4 bases at J, with 19 bases in the middle.

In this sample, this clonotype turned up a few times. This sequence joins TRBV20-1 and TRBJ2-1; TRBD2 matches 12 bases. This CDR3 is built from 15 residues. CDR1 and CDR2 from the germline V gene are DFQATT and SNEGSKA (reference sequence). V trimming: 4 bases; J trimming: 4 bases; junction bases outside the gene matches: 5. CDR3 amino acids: CSAKGTSGWYNEQFF. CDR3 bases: TGCAGTGCTAAAGGGACTAGCGGGTGGTACAATGAGCAGTTCTTC.